The 29 T cell receptor beta chains below were found in one sample sequenced in a study of blood T cells in healthy people across ages. A second PCR of 7 to 11 cycles used a sample-barcoded 5' primer and a J-beta primer mix. TCRdb recomputed calls from the 5' RACE reads with MiXCR, one row per CDR3 protein. The sample yields about a million distinct CDR3 sequences, roughly 51% seen once. Sequencing was carried out using blood. Every receptor here comes from a woman aged 55 to 70 in good health.

V gene TRBV20-1 combines with J gene TRBJ2-7, with 9 bases matching TRBD2. Per germline, CDR1 DFQATT and CDR2 SNEGSKA (reference sequence). The CDR3 has 12 amino acids. The ends lost 7 bases at V and 4 bases at J; junction bases unmatched: 5. CDR3 nucleotides: TGCAGTGGACTAGCGGAGCTATACGAGCAGTACTTC. Protein sequence: CSGLAELYEQYF.

The chain recombines TRBV6-1 with TRBJ1-2; D gene ambiguous. CDR1 is MNHNS, CDR2 SASEGT, per germline. CDR3 length equals 14 residues. The V and J ends lost 0 bases and 1 base respectively, with 6 bases between them. CDR3 coding DNA: TGTGCCAGCAGTGAAGCCCAGCTTAACTATGGCTACACCTTC. It encodes CASSEAQLNYGYTF.

The chain employs TRBV12-3 or TRBV12-4 and TRBJ1-5; D not resolved. The CDR3 has 14 residues. V was clipped by 8 bases and J by 5 bases, with 16 bases between them. For the CDR3, the DNA is TGTGCCAGCGGGTCGAACGGCCGCGATCAGCCCCAGCATTTT. Encoded protein: CASGSNGRDQPQHF.

This rearrangement joins TRBV21-1 to TRBJ2-3; TRBD2 was called by the table and not checked on the DNA. TRBV21-1 is labeled a pseudogene. The CDR3 sequence is 17 residues long. CDR3 sequence: CASSKEGLAGETDTQYF. CDR3 sequence (DNA): TGTGCCAGCAGCAAAGAAGGACTAGCGGGAGAAACAGATACGCAGTATTTT.

This clonotype has just a few counts. This rearrangement joins TRBV4-2 to TRBJ2-3, with D perhaps matching TRBD1 (5 bases). V shed 0 bases and J shed 3 bases, with 10 bases lying between them. The CDR3 totals 15 residues. In germline, CDR1 is LGHNA, CDR2 YNFKEQ. Written as DNA, the CDR3 is TGTGCCAGCAGCCAAGATAAGGGGCGGACAGATACGCAGTATTTT. As protein: CASSQDKGRTDTQYF.

The chain carries TRBV15 and TRBJ2-5; D tentatively reads TRBD1 or TRBD2 (5 bases each). Per germline, CDR1 LNHNV and CDR2 YYDKDF (reference sequence). V lost 2 bases and J 3 bases, leaving 16 bases between the germline ends. The CDR3 covers 16 residues. CDR3 sequence (DNA): TGTGCCACCAGCAGAAGTAGGGGAGTCAAAAAAGAGACCCAGTACTTC. Translated, it gives CATSRSRGVKKETQYF.

The chain employs TRBV12-5 and TRBJ2-7; D remains unclear. The tail of the sequence fits TRBJ2-5 better, so the J call may be wrong. Per the germline V gene, CDR1 is LGHNT and CDR2 is FRNRAP. This CDR3 comprises 11 residues. CDR3 amino acids: CASGFGKTQYF. CDR3 DNA sequence: TGTGCTAGTGGTTTTGGAAAGACCCAGTACTTC.

The J gene is TRBJ2-1, the V gene TRBV7-2, with 10 positions matching TRBD2. The V and J ends lost 4 bases and 6 bases, in that order; junction bases with no gene match: 12. Germline lookup yields CDR1 SGHTA and CDR2 FQGNSA. This CDR3 is built from 17 residues. The CDR3 DNA is TGTGCCAGCAGCTCTAGGGGAGCGGGAGGGTCCAGCAATGAGCAGTTCTTC. This translates into CASSSRGAGGSSNEQFF. The whole variable domain, remainder taken from reference TRBV7-2 and TRBJ2-1, is GAGVSQSPSNKVTEKGKDVELRCDPISGHTALYWYRQSLGQGLEFLIYFQGNSAPDKSGLPSDRFSAERTGGSVSTLTIQRTQQEDSAVYLCASSSRGAGGSSNEQFFGPGTRLTVL.

The chain couples TRBV12-3 or TRBV12-4 to TRBJ2-7; 11 bases agree with TRBD1. Trimming removed 6 bases from V and 5 bases from J; junction bases left unmatched: 12. The CDR3 runs to 16 residues. The CDR3 region is CASSQNPWTGGHEQYF. Written as DNA, the CDR3 is TGTGCCAGCAGCCAAAACCCTTGGACAGGGGGCCACGAGCAGTACTTC.

This clonotype was recorded many times. The chain is built from TRBV30 and TRBJ2-5; 8 nucleotides agree with TRBD1. J lost 6 bases, V lost 3 bases, and 6 bases had no gene match. The CDR3 extends over 13 amino acids. Germline-derived CDR1 and CDR2 are GTSNPN and SVGIG (reference sequence). CDR3 sequence reads: CAWRTTGVKTQYF. The CDR3 region has the DNA TGTGCCTGGAGGACGACAGGGGTCAAGACCCAGTACTTC.

The V call is TRBV10-3, the J call TRBJ2-4; maybe TRBD2 (7 bases). The J call may be faulty, since TRBJ2-7 better matches the DNA end. Germline V CDR1 and CDR2: ENHRY, SYGVKD. The CDR3 contains 14 residues. The CDR3 nucleotides read TGTGCCATCAGTGAAGGGGGGGCCCGCTACGAGCAGTACTTC. This gives the protein CAISEGGARYEQYF.

In its sample, this clonotype was seen many times. The chain has TRBV27 and TRBJ2-6, with D hard to call. CDR1 is MNHEY and CDR2 is SMNVEV in the germline V gene (reference sequence). CDR3 length equals 14 residues. The V gene lost 4 bases and the J gene lost 1 base, with 5 bases spanning the gap. This chain's CDR3 is CASSSLSGANVLTF. CDR3 sequence (DNA): TGTGCCAGCAGTTCCCTTTCTGGGGCCAACGTCCTGACTTTC.

The V gene is TRBV4-2, the J gene TRBJ2-3, with D tentatively TRBD2 (6 bases). V lost 2 bases and J lost 1, with 7 bases in between. CDR1 is LGHNA, CDR2 YNFKEQ, per germline. There are 14 residues in the CDR3. CDR3 nucleotide sequence: TGTGCCAGCAGCCAACAGCGGGGCACAGATACGCAGTATTTT. Encoded protein: CASSQQRGTDTQYF.

The chain combines TRBV20-1 with TRBJ2-1, with D tentatively TRBD1 (5 bases). The germline V gene encodes CDR1 DFQATT and CDR2 SNEGSKA (reference sequence). V dropped 1 base and J dropped 3 bases, with 16 bases sitting between them. CDR3 length: 16 amino acids. The CDR3 nucleotides read TGCAGTGCTAGAGTGTTTGGGGCGGACATCTACAATGAGCAGTTCTTC. This codes for CSARVFGADIYNEQFF.

Only a few counts were recorded for this clonotype. V and J are TRBV13 and TRBJ1-2; no reliable D call. V was cut by 3 bases and J by 0 bases, with 5 bases left in between. Germline lookup yields CDR1 PRHDT and CDR2 FYEKMQ (reference sequence). The CDR3 has 13 residues. The CDR3 sequence: CASSFSANYGYTF. The CDR3 coding sequence is TGTGCCAGCAGCTTTTCAGCTAACTATGGCTACACCTTC.

The sample holds a few counts of this clonotype. This sequence joins TRBV6-5 and TRBJ2-7; D unresolved. The ends were cut back, 2 bases at V and 6 bases at J, with 11 bases in the middle. Germline V gene data show CDR1 as MNHEY and CDR2 as SVGAGI. The CDR3 consists of 13 residues. CDR3 in DNA: TGTGCCAGCAGTTACGGTGGGTCAGGCGAGCAGTACTTC. Protein: CASSYGGSGEQYF.

V is TRBV28 and J is TRBJ2-7, with 7 bases identical to TRBD2. Looked up from germline, CDR1 is MDHEN and CDR2 is SYDVKM. With V trimmed by 5 bases and J by 2 bases, 6 bases remained unmatched. The CDR3 is 14 amino acids. The chain's CDR3 is CASSPAGPAYEQYF. The CDR3 bases are TGTGCCAGCAGTCCAGCGGGGCCCGCCTACGAGCAGTACTTC.

The chain has TRBV20-1 and TRBJ2-5; TRBD2 matches at 11 bases. CDR3 size: 13 residues. Unmatched junction bases numbered 6, after V lost 6 bases and J lost 6 bases. Germline-derived CDR1 and CDR2 are DFQATT and SNEGSKA (reference sequence). CDR3 bases: TGCAGTGCAACACTAGCGGGAGTAAAGACCCAGTACTTC. Protein sequence: CSATLAGVKTQYF.

The V gene is TRBV12-3 or TRBV12-4, the J gene TRBJ2-2; TRBD1 matches at 9 bases. V lost 6 bases, J lost 3 bases, and 5 bases stayed unmatched. The CDR3 runs to 15 residues. The CDR3 reads CASRAGTGHTGELFF. The CDR3 nucleotides read TGTGCCAGCAGGGCCGGGACAGGGCACACCGGGGAGCTGTTTTTT.

A remark on this clonotype: Given a much more abundant clone one base away, this may be a read error. The V and J genes are TRBV5-1 and TRBJ2-1; D remains unclear. Germline assignment: CDR1 SGHRS and CDR2 YFSETQ. The length of the CDR3 is 12 residues. CDR3 sequence reads: CAISLVLNEQFF. DNA for the CDR3: TGCGCCATCAGCTTGGTGCTCAATGAGCAGTTCTTC.

The chain combines TRBV5-1 with TRBJ2-1, with TRBD2 matching 8 bases. V trimming: 0 bases; J trimming: 0 bases; junction bases outside the gene matches: 5. The CDR3 consists of 17 residues. Germline V CDR1 and CDR2: SGHRS, YFSETQ. The CDR3 protein is CASSLAPSGSSYNEQFF. The CDR3 DNA follows: TGCGCCAGCAGCTTGGCCCCGAGCGGGAGCTCCTACAATGAGCAGTTCTTC.

V and J are TRBV29-1 and TRBJ2-7, with D possibly called TRBD1 or TRBD2 (5 bases each). Germline CDR1 reads SQVTM; CDR2 reads ANQGSEA. Trimming pared 1 base from V and 1 base from J, leaving 11 bases between. This CDR3 region has 14 residues. The CDR3: CSVEGDGFSYEQYF. The CDR3 DNA is TGCAGCGTTGAAGGGGACGGGTTTTCCTACGAGCAGTACTTC.

This clonotype was seen a few times. J is TRBJ2-7 and V is TRBV29-1; possible D gene TRBD1, 5 bases. Germline assignment: CDR1 SQVTM and CDR2 ANQGSEA. The CDR3 has 12 amino acids. Deletions cut 6 bases from V and 5 bases from J, with 14 bases between. The CDR3 DNA reads as TGCAGCGTAGCATCCACAGGCAACGAGCAGTACTTC. As protein: CSVASTGNEQYF.

The chain employs TRBV29-1 and TRBJ2-6, with D perhaps TRBD1 (6 bases). Deletions cut 4 bases from V and 0 bases from J, with 16 bases between. Germline CDR1 SQVTM, CDR2 ANQGSEA. The length of the CDR3 is 17 residues. The DNA for the CDR3 is TGCAGCGTTGCGGGTGGACAGTCAAGCTCTGGGGCCAACGTCCTGACTTTC. This translates into CSVAGGQSSSGANVLTF.

J is TRBJ1-4 and V is TRBV5-6; no reliable D call. CDR3 length equals 14 residues. Looked up from germline, CDR1 is SGHDT and CDR2 is YYEEEE. Trimming cost V 5 bases and J 8 bases, with 16 bases left between them. CDR3 residues: CASSQPDGPEKLFF. DNA for the CDR3: TGTGCCAGCAGTCAGCCTGACGGCCCCGAAAAACTGTTTTTT. Full variable domain (rest looked up from reference TRBV5-6 and TRBJ1-4): DAGVTQSPTHLIKTRGQQVTLRCSPKSGHDTVSWYQQALGQGPQFIFQYYEEEERQRGNFPDRFSGHQFPNYSSELNVNALLLGDSALYLCASSQPDGPEKLFFGSGTQLSVL.

This chain uses TRBV27 with TRBJ2-4; the D gene is possibly TRBD2 (6 bases). Trimming shortened V by 5 bases and J by 13 bases, and 18 bases separated the two germline ends. In germline, CDR1 is MNHEY, CDR2 SMNVEV (reference sequence). The CDR3 consists of 13 residues. CDR3 protein: CASSGGNGGLQYF. CDR3 coding DNA: TGTGCCAGCAGTGGGGGGAACGGTGGATTGCAGTACTTC.

This clonotype was counted between two and nine times. CDR3 sequence: CSAGTGGEYGYTF. The CDR3 DNA sequence: TGCAGTGCTGGAACAGGGGGCGAGTATGGCTACACCTTC. The chain carries TRBV20-1 and TRBJ1-2; 9 bases line up with TRBD1. The CDR3 sequence is 13 residues long. The V gene end was trimmed by 5 bases and the J gene end by 5 bases; junction bases not matched to a gene: 6. Per germline, CDR1 DFQATT and CDR2 SNEGSKA (reference sequence).

This clonotype has only a few counts. The chain recombines TRBV20-1 with TRBJ2-1; 8 nucleotides align to TRBD2. This CDR3 comprises 17 residues. Germline V gene data show CDR1 as DFQATT and CDR2 as SNEGSKA (reference sequence). The V gene end was trimmed by 5 bases and the J gene end by 4 bases; junction bases not matched to a gene: 16. CDR3 nucleotide sequence: TGCAGTGCTCCCGTGGGGGGGGGAGCGGGGGTATACAATGAGCAGTTCTTC. Amino acid sequence: CSAPVGGGAGVYNEQFF.

This rearrangement joins TRBV7-8 to TRBJ2-5; D is possibly TRBD2 (5 bases). The V end was cut by 0 bases, the J end by 11 bases, with 16 bases between. Germline V gives CDR1 SGHVS, CDR2 FQNEAQ. The CDR3 is made up of 14 amino acids. The CDR3 protein is CASSLAEVARGQYF. DNA of the CDR3: TGTGCCAGCAGCTTAGCAGAAGTGGCGCGAGGGCAGTACTTC.